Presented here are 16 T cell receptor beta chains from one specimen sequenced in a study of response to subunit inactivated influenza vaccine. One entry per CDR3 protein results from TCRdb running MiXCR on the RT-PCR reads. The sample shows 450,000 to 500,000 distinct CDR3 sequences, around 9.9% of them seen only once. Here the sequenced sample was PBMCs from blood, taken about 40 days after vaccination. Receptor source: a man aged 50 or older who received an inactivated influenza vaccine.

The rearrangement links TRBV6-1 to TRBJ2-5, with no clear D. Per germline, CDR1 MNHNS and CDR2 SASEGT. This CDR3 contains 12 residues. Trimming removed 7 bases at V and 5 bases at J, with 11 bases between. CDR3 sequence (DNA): TGTGCCAGCATTGGAAGCCACGAGACCCAGTACTTC. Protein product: CASIGSHETQYF.

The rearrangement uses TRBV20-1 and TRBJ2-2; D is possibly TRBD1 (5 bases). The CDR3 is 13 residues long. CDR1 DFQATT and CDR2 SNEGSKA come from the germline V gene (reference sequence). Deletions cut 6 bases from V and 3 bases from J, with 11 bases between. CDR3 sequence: CSAETAHTGELFF. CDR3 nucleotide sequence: TGCAGTGCAGAGACAGCGCACACCGGGGAGCTGTTTTTT.

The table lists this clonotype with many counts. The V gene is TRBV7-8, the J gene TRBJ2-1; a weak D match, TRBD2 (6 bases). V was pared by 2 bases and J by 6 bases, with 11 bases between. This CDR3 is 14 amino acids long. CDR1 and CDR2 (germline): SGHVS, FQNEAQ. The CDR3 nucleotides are TGTGCCAGCAGCTTACGCGGGATGGGCAATGAGCAGTTCTTC. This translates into CASSLRGMGNEQFF.

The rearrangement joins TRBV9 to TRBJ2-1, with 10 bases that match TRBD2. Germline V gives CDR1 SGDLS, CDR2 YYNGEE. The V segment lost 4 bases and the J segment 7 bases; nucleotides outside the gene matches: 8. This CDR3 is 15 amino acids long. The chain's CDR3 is CASSSSGRRWNEQFF. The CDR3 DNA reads TGTGCCAGCAGCTCTAGCGGGAGAAGATGGAATGAGCAGTTCTTC.

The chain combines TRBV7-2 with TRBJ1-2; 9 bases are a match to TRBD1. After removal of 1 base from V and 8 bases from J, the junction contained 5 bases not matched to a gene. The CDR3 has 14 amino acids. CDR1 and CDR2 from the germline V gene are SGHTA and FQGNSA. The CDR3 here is CASSLGQGGWGYTF. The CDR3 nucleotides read TGTGCCAGCAGCTTAGGACAGGGGGGTTGGGGCTACACCTTC.

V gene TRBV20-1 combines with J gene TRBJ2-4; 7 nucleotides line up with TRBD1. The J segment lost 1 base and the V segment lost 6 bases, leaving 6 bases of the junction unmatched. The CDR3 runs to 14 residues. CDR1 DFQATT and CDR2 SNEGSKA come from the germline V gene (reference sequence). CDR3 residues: CSAPDRVAKNIQYF. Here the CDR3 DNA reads TGCAGTGCCCCCGACAGGGTTGCCAAAAACATTCAGTACTTC.

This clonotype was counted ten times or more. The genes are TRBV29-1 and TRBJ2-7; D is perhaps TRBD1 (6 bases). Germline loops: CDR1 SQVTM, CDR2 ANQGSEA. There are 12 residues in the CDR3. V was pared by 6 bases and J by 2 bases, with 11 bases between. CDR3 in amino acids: CSVRTVTYEQYF. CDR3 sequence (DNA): TGCAGCGTCAGGACAGTAACCTACGAGCAGTACTTC.

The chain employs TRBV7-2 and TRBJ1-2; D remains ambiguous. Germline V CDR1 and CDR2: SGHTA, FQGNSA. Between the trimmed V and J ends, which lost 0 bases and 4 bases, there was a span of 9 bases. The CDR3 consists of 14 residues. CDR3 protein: CASSLARGVYGYTF. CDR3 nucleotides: TGTGCCAGCAGCTTAGCTCGTGGCGTCTATGGCTACACCTTC.

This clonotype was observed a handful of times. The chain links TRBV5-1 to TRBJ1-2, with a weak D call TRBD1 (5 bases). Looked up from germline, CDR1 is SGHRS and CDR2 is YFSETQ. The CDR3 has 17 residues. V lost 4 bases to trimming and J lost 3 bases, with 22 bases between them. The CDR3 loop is CASSPTPQGARDYGYTF. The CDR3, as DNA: TGCGCCAGCAGCCCTACCCCTCAAGGGGCCCGGGACTATGGCTACACCTTC. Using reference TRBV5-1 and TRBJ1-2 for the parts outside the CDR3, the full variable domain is KAGVTQTPRYLIKTRGQQVTLSCSPISGHRSVSWYQQTPGQGLQFLFEYFSETQRNKGNFPGRFSGRQFSNSRSEMNVSTLELGDSALYLCASSPTPQGARDYGYTFGSGTRLTVV.

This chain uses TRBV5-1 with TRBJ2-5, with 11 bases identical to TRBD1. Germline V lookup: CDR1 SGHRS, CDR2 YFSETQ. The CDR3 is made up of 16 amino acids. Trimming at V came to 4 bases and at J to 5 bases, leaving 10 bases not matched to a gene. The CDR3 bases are TGCGCCAGCAGCAAATCCGGACAGGGGGCGTTTGAGACCCAGTACTTC. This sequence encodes CASSKSGQGAFETQYF. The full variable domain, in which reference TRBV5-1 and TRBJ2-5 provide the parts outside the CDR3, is KAGVTQTPRYLIKTRGQQVTLSCSPISGHRSVSWYQQTPGQGLQFLFEYFSETQRNKGNFPGRFSGRQFSNSRSEMNVSTLELGDSALYLCASSKSGQGAFETQYFGPGTRLLVL.

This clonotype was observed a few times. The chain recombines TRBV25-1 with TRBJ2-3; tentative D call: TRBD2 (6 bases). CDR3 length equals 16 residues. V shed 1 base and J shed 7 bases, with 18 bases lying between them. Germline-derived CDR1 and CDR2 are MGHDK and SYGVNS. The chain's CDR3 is CASSELSSNGGYTQYF. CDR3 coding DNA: TGTGCCAGCAGTGAATTATCTAGCAACGGGGGTTATACGCAGTATTTT. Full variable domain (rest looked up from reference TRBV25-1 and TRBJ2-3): EADIYQTPRYLVIGTGKKITLECSQTMGHDKMYWYQQDPGMELHLIHYSYGVNSTEKGDLSSESTVSRIRTEHFPLTLESARPSHTSQYLCASSELSSNGGYTQYFGPGTRLTVL.

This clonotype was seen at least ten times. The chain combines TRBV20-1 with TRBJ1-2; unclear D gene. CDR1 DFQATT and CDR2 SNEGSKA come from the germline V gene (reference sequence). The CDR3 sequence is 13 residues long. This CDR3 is CSSGGVTNYGYTF. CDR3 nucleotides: TGCAGCAGCGGTGGGGTTACTAACTATGGCTACACCTTC.

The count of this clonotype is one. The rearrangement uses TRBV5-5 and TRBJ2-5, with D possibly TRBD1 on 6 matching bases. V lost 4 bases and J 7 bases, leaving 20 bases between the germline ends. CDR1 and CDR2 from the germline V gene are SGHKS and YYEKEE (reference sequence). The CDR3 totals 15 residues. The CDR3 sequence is CASSPQGLGGGTQYF. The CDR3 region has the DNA TGTGCCAGCAGCCCCCAGGGGCTGGGCGGTGGGACCCAGTACTTC.

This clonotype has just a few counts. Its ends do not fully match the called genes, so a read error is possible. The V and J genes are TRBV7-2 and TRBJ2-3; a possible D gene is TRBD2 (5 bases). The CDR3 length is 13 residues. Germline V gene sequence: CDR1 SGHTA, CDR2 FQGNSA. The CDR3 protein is CASSTRDGITRDF. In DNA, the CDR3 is TGTGCCAGCAGCACAAGAGACGGGATAACGAGGGATTTT.

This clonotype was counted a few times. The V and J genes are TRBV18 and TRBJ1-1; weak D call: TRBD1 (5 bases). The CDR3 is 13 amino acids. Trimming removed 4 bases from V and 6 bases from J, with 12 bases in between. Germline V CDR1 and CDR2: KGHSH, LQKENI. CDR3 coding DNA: TGTGCCAGCTCACATGAGGGCAGGGCTGAAGCTTTCTTT. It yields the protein CASSHEGRAEAFF.

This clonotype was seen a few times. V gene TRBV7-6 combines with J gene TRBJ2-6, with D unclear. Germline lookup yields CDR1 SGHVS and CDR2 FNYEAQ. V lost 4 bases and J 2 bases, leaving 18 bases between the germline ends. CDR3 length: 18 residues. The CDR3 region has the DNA TGTGCCAGCAGCTCCAGCCTATTCGGGCTGGCTGGGGCCAACGTCCTGACTTTC. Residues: CASSSSLFGLAGANVLTF. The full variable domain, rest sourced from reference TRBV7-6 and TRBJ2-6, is GAGVSQSPRYKVTKRGQDVALRCDPISGHVSLYWYRQALGQGPEFLTYFNYEAQQDKSGLPNDRFSAERPEGSISTLTIQRTEQRDSAMYRCASSSSLFGLAGANVLTFGAGSRLTVL.